This T cell receptor beta chain was sequenced for a study of T cell responses to AZD1222 COVID-19 vaccine. Study context: Whether given at about 4 or about 12 weeks, second doses were pooled. Overall study results and limits: At baseline, seropositivity was found in only a handful of AZD1222 recipients.

This clone was seen only a few times. Antigen specificity is unknown. Profiled with immunoSEQ multiplex PCR; TCRdb holds only in-frame clones, not every one. Of fewer than 120,000 clones in the sample, 87% are singletons; the top ten hold about 3.3%. The sequence was collected from an adult in good health. Material: peripheral blood, obtained on day 0 of AZD1222 vaccination.

The DNA for the CDR3 is TGTGCCAGCAGCGTAGGAGGTGAGGGTCCCTTGAACACTGAAGCTTTCTTT. This encodes CASSVGGEGPLNTEAFF. The chain links TRBV9 to TRBJ1-1; D unclear. Trimming shortened V by 0 bases and J by 0 bases, and 15 bases separated the two germline ends. Germline V gene data show CDR1 as SGDLS and CDR2 as YYNGEE. This CDR3 comprises 17 residues.